A single sample is the source of the 25 T cell receptor beta chains below, sequenced in a study of cytomegalovirus exposure and HLA in healthy donors. With 60 Vbeta and 13 Jbeta primers, the PCR was carried out. TCRdb's copy holds only in-frame clones and misses some; the assay was immunoSEQ multiplex PCR. Among some 150,000 clones, approximately 79% were seen once, and the ten largest hold 0.5% to 0.85%. The sample taken for sequencing was PBMCs. These receptors came from a male donor in good health and CMV-seronegative.

The chain links TRBV7-2 to TRBJ2-7; TRBD1 matches 7 bases. The CDR3 length is 14 residues. Germline CDR1 reads SGHTA; CDR2 reads FQGNSA. V lost 5 bases to trimming and J lost 4 bases; unmatched junction nucleotides: 8. Here the CDR3 DNA reads TGTGCCAGCAGCATCGACAGGGTGGGGTACGAGCAGTACTTC. Its protein is CASSIDRVGYEQYF.

The rearrangement links TRBV5-6 to TRBJ1-4, with 10 bases identical to TRBD1. The ends lost 4 bases at V and 1 base at J; junction bases unmatched: 4. This CDR3 region has 16 residues. CDR1 and CDR2 (germline): SGHDT, YYEEEE. The CDR3 here is CASSTRDRGTNEKLFF. The CDR3 DNA reads as TGTGCCAGCAGCACCCGGGACAGGGGAACTAATGAAAAACTGTTTTTT.

This chain joins TRBV5-1 and TRBJ2-2; the match to TRBD1 covers 8 bases. The length of the CDR3 is 16 residues. The junction had 9 bases not matched to a gene; V was cut back by 4 bases and J by 4 bases. The germline CDR1 and CDR2 sequences are SGHRS and YFSETQ. The CDR3 here is CASSVQGARGTGELFF. CDR3 nucleotides: TGCGCCAGCAGCGTGCAGGGGGCGCGGGGCACCGGGGAGCTGTTTTTT.

The chain employs TRBV19 and TRBJ1-6, with D unresolved. Germline V gene data show CDR1 as LNHDA and CDR2 as SQIVND (reference sequence). This CDR3 comprises 14 residues. The V end lost 4 bases, the J end lost 3 bases, and 7 bases lay between the germline ends. DNA of the CDR3: TGTGCCAGTAGTAATCAGATCTATAATTCACCCCTCCACTTT. As protein: CASSNQIYNSPLHF.

The chain employs TRBV29-1 and TRBJ1-1; TRBD1 aligns across 7 bases. Trimming at V came to 4 bases and at J to 6 bases, leaving 2 bases not matched to a gene. The germline V gene encodes CDR1 SQVTM and CDR2 ANQGSEA. This CDR3 is built from 11 residues. Here the CDR3 reads CSVARGAEAFF. The CDR3 DNA sequence: TGCAGCGTTGCCAGGGGGGCTGAAGCTTTCTTT.

The CDR3 DNA sequence: TGCGCCAGCAGCCAAGATCTTGGGCGAAACAATGAGCAGTTCTTC. It is translated as CASSQDLGRNNEQFF. The chain combines TRBV4-3 with TRBJ2-1, with D unresolved. This CDR3 contains 15 residues. The V gene lost 0 bases and the J gene lost 5 bases, with 11 bases spanning the gap. The germline gives CDR1 LGHNA, CDR2 YSLEER.

The genes are TRBV6-4 and TRBJ2-1; D is unresolved. There are 15 residues in the CDR3. Trimming shortened V by 2 bases and J by 0 bases, and 8 bases separated the two germline ends. Germline lookup yields CDR1 MRHNA and CDR2 SNTAGT. Written as DNA, the CDR3 is TGTGCCAGCAGTGACGGCACCAGCTCCTACAATGAGCAGTTCTTC. Encoded protein: CASSDGTSSYNEQFF.

The genes are TRBV2 and TRBJ2-3, with a tentative D call TRBD1 (6 bases). Trimming left V 4 bases short and J 4 bases short, with 9 bases between. Germline lookup yields CDR1 SNHLY and CDR2 FYNNEI. The CDR3 spans 13 residues. DNA for the CDR3: TGTGCCAGCAGTGGGGACAATGCAGATACGCAGTATTTT. Amino acid sequence: CASSGDNADTQYF.

The chain is built from TRBV4-3 and TRBJ1-1, with D uncertain. The CDR3 consists of 13 residues. Trimming left V 1 base short and J 1 base short, with 4 bases between. The germline gives CDR1 LGHNA, CDR2 YSLEER. The CDR3 DNA sequence: TGCGCCAGCAGCCAAGGGCAGAACACTGAAGCTTTCTTT. Its protein product is CASSQGQNTEAFF.

The J gene is TRBJ2-7, the V gene TRBV7-2, with D unclear. This CDR3 is 14 amino acids long. Looked up from germline, CDR1 is SGHTA and CDR2 is FQGNSA. V lost 5 bases to trimming and J lost 2 bases, with 13 bases between them. The CDR3 sequence: CASSPLVQAYEQYF. The CDR3, as DNA: TGTGCCAGCAGCCCCCTCGTGCAGGCCTACGAGCAGTACTTC.

The chain employs TRBV27 and TRBJ1-2, with D unresolved. Trimming cost V 1 base and J 5 bases, with 14 bases left between them. Germline CDR1 is MNHEY and CDR2 is SMNVEV (reference sequence). The CDR3 is made up of 15 amino acids. This chain's CDR3 is CASSLLYAAGYGYTF. The CDR3 region has the DNA TGTGCCAGCAGTTTATTGTACGCGGCGGGATATGGCTACACCTTC.

V and J are TRBV7-3 and TRBJ2-1; 13 nucleotides line up with TRBD2. CDR1 and CDR2 from the germline V gene are SGHTA and FQGTGA. The junction had 1 base not matched to a gene; V was cut back by 3 bases and J by 2 bases. The CDR3 extends over 16 amino acids. The CDR3 here is CASSLGTSGAYNEQFF. The CDR3 DNA reads as TGTGCCAGCAGCTTGGGGACTAGCGGGGCCTACAATGAGCAGTTCTTC. The full variable domain, in which reference TRBV7-3 and TRBJ2-1 provide the parts outside the CDR3, is GAGVSQTPSNKVTEKGKYVELRCDPISGHTALYWYRQSLGQGPEFLIYFQGTGAADDSGLPNDRFFAVRPEGSVSTLKIQRTERGDSAVYLCASSLGTSGAYNEQFFGPGTRLTVL.

The V gene is TRBV18, the J gene TRBJ1-6; 7 nucleotides align to TRBD1. The CDR3 is 14 amino acids. Germline assignment: CDR1 KGHSH and CDR2 LQKENI. V shed 5 bases, J shed 5 bases, and the junction held 3 bases outside the gene matches. The CDR3: CASSKGQNNSPLHF. For the CDR3, the DNA is TGTGCCAGCTCAAAGGGACAGAATAATTCACCCCTCCACTTT. Combining the CDR3 with reference TRBV18 and TRBJ1-6 gives the whole variable domain NAGVMQNPRHLVRRRGQEARLRCSPMKGHSHVYWYRQLPEEGLKFMVYLQKENIIDESGMPKERFSAEFPKEGPSILRIQQVVRGDSAAYFCASSKGQNNSPLHFGNGTRLTVT.

The chain has TRBV25-1 and TRBJ1-1; 8 bases map to TRBD1. CDR1 MGHDK and CDR2 SYGVNS come from the germline V gene. The CDR3 spans 13 residues. V lost 8 bases to trimming and J lost 1 base; unmatched junction nucleotides: 3. The CDR3 region has the DNA TGTGCCAGCTTCGGACAGGGGAACACTGAAGCTTTCTTT. Translated: CASFGQGNTEAFF.

This clone was seen only a few times. This rearrangement joins TRBV7-9 to TRBJ2-3; D gene ambiguous. The germline gives CDR1 SEHNR, CDR2 FQNEAQ (reference sequence). V lost 5 bases and J lost 1, with 7 bases in between. This CDR3 comprises 13 residues. CDR3: CASSRSGTDTQYF. The CDR3 bases are TGTGCCAGCAGCCGGAGTGGCACAGATACGCAGTATTTT.

This clone has just a few counts. The V call is TRBV19, the J call TRBJ1-1; D gene unclear. Per germline, CDR1 LNHDA and CDR2 SQIVND (reference sequence). This CDR3 has 16 residues. The ends were cut back, 5 bases at V and 1 base at J, with 17 bases in the middle. The CDR3 here is CASSPPPSEGNTEAFF. In nucleotides, the CDR3 is TGTGCCAGTAGTCCTCCCCCGTCAGAGGGGAACACTGAAGCTTTCTTT. The full variable domain, its missing parts supplied by reference TRBV19 and TRBJ1-1, is DGGITQSPKYLFRKEGQNVTLSCEQNLNHDAMYWYRQDPGQGLRLIYYSQIVNDFQKGDIAEGYSVSREKKESFPLTVTSAQKNPTAFYLCASSPPPSEGNTEAFFGQGTRLTVV.

This chain links TRBV5-1 with TRBJ1-2; 7 nucleotides line up with TRBD1. This CDR3 has 15 residues. Germline V gene lookup returns CDR1 SGHRS and CDR2 YFSETQ. J lost 4 bases, V lost 0 bases, and 6 bases had no gene match. CDR3 amino acids: CASSLDGAGGYGYTF. The DNA for the CDR3 is TGCGCCAGCAGCTTGGATGGGGCAGGGGGCTATGGCTACACCTTC.

CDR3 region: CASSLGQGGSEAFF. CDR3 nucleotides: TGCGCCAGCAGCTTGGGACAGGGAGGCTCTGAAGCTTTCTTT. The J gene is TRBJ1-1, the V gene TRBV5-1; 7 nucleotides agree with TRBD1. Looked up from germline, CDR1 is SGHRS and CDR2 is YFSETQ. The CDR3 has 14 amino acids. Trimming at V came to 0 bases and at J to 6 bases, leaving 5 bases not matched to a gene.

J is TRBJ2-1 and V is TRBV11-2, with D possibly being TRBD1 (5 bases). The ends were cut back, 2 bases at V and 6 bases at J, with 14 bases in the middle. Germline V CDR1 and CDR2: SGHAT, FQNNGV. The CDR3 consists of 15 residues. CDR3 nucleotide sequence: TGTGCCAGCAGCTTATCACAGGACGTCTTCAATGAGCAGTTCTTC. Its translation: CASSLSQDVFNEQFF.

The chain uses TRBV7-3 and TRBJ2-1, with TRBD2 as a possible D gene (6 bases). CDR3 size: 15 residues. The V and J ends lost 5 bases and 3 bases respectively, with 14 bases between them. The germline CDR1 and CDR2 sequences are SGHTA and FQGTGA. The CDR3 loop is CASSAQRAVYNEQFF. For the CDR3, the DNA is TGTGCCAGCAGCGCGCAGCGGGCCGTCTACAATGAGCAGTTCTTC.

Comments on this clone: Other DNA sequences in the same sample also yield this CDR3. The rearrangement joins TRBV10-3 to TRBJ2-1; TRBD2 agrees at 9 bases. V lost 4 bases and J lost 12; bases outside the gene matches: 25. Germline V gene sequence: CDR1 ENHRY, CDR2 SYGVKD. The CDR3 contains 19 residues. The CDR3 region is CAISGTTSVWGSGSQGQFF. CDR3 bases: TGTGCCATCAGTGGAACCACGTCGGTTTGGGGTAGCGGGAGCCAAGGGCAGTTCTTC.

The chain carries TRBV6-1 and TRBJ2-7; perhaps TRBD2 as D (5 bases). Germline CDR1 reads MNHNS; CDR2 reads SASEGT. The V end lost 4 bases, the J end lost 4 bases, and 17 bases lay between the germline ends. This CDR3 has 15 residues. The CDR3 coding sequence is TGTGCCAGCAGTGGAGACGGGATGGAGAGGTACGAGCAGTACTTC. Protein: CASSGDGMERYEQYF.

The chain is built from TRBV7-9 and TRBJ1-1, with no clear D. The CDR3 has 11 residues. Germline V lookup: CDR1 SEHNR, CDR2 FQNEAQ (reference sequence). V lost 1 base to trimming and J lost 5 bases, with 2 bases between them. The chain's CDR3 is CASSLVTEAFF. CDR3 nucleotide sequence: TGTGCCAGCAGCTTAGTAACTGAAGCTTTCTTT. The full variable domain, with the rest looked up from reference TRBV7-9 and TRBJ1-1, is DTGVSQNPRHKITKRGQNVTFRCDPISEHNRLYWYRQTLGQGPEFLTYFQNEAQLEKSRLLSDRFSAERPKGSFSTLEIQRTEQGDSAMYLCASSLVTEAFFGQGTRLTVV.

V is TRBV29-1 and J is TRBJ2-1; 8 bases are shared with TRBD2. The germline V gene has CDR1 SQVTM and CDR2 ANQGSEA. This CDR3 contains 16 residues. V shed 4 bases and J 8 bases; nucleotides not matched to a gene: 16. CDR3 region: CSVAGLTGGGFDEQFF. The CDR3 coding sequence is TGCAGCGTTGCAGGCCTAACTGGCGGGGGGTTTGATGAGCAGTTCTTC.

The chain recombines TRBV7-2 with TRBJ2-3, with TRBD2 matching 7 bases. Trimming cost V 7 bases and J 6 bases; bases outside gene matches: 10. This CDR3 comprises 14 residues. Looked up from germline, CDR1 is SGHTA and CDR2 is FQGNSA. CDR3 region: CASKSGGSIDTQYF. CDR3 coding DNA: TGTGCCAGCAAATCTGGCGGGAGTATCGATACGCAGTATTTT.